This TCR beta chain was recorded in a study of blood T cell repertoires in COVID-19. Overall study: Sites in the United States, Italy and Spain provided acute and convalescent COVID-19 samples. Sample material is recorded as cDNA or gDNA derived from T cells, B-cell-depleted T cells, or PBMCs.

Germline assignment: CDR1 LGHDT and CDR2 YNNKEL (reference sequence). The CDR3 covers 19 residues. The ends lost 2 bases at V and 3 bases at J; junction bases unmatched: 12. Authors' methods: Amplification of reference gene primers was used by the study to estimate nucleated cell counts. Produced via immunoSEQ multiplex PCR; TCRdb's table is partial and in-frame only. From that table come the V and J calls and clone size; the DNA was used to work out D and trimming. Here the sample spans about 280,000 clones, 83% being singletons. The TCR was taken from a woman aged 50 to 60 who had recovered from COVID-19. Specimen: peripheral blood. V gene TRBV3-1 (or the pseudogene TRBV3-2) combines with J gene TRBJ2-7; 14 positions match TRBD2. The DNA for the CDR3 is TGTGCCAGCAGCCAAACGGGACTAGCGGGAGACCCCTTCCTCTACGAGCAGTACTTC. Protein sequence: CASSQTGLAGDPFLYEQYF.